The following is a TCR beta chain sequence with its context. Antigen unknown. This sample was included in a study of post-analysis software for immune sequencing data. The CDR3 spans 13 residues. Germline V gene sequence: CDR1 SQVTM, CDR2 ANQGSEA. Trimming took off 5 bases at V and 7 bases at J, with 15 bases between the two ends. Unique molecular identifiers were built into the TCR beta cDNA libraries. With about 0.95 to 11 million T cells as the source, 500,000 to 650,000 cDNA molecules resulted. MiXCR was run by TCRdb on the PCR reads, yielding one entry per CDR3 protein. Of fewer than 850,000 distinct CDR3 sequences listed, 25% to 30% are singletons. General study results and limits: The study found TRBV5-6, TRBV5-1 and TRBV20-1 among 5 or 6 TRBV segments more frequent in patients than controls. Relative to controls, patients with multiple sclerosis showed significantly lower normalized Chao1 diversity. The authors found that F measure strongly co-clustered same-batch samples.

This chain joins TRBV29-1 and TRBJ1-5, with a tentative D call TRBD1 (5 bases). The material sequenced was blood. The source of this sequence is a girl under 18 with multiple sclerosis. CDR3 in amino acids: CSVRVAGDQPQHF. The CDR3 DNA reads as TGCAGCGTTCGTGTCGCGGGGGACCAGCCCCAGCATTTT.